Each of the 5 T cell receptor beta chains below was sequenced from the same sample in a study of blood T cell repertoires in COVID-19. Produced via immunoSEQ multiplex PCR; TCRdb's table is partial and in-frame only. The sample holds over 150,000 clones, about 88% seen once. Sequenced: peripheral blood. The receptors originated from a man aged 40-50 years with acute or convalescent COVID-19.

Here the CDR3 reads CASRGLAGGEETQYF. CDR3 coding DNA: TGTGCCAGCAGAGGACTAGCGGGGGGCGAGGAGACCCAGTACTTC. The chain links TRBV2 to TRBJ2-5; 14 bases fit TRBD2. The junction had 5 bases not matched to a gene; V was cut back by 6 bases and J by 5 bases. The CDR3 covers 15 residues. CDR1 and CDR2 (germline): SNHLY, FYNNEI. The whole variable domain, remainder taken from reference TRBV2 and TRBJ2-5, is EPEVTQTPSHQVTQMGQEVILRCVPISNHLYFYWYRQILGQKVEFLVSFYNNEISEKSEIFDDQFSVERPDGSNFTLKIRSTKLEDSAMYFCASRGLAGGEETQYFGPGTRLLVL.

The rearrangement uses TRBV4-2 and TRBJ2-7, with D hard to call. The CDR3 extends over 14 amino acids. Trimming pared 0 bases from V and 3 bases from J, leaving 9 bases between. The V gene's germline CDR1 is LGHNA and CDR2 YNFKEQ. The CDR3: CASSQEVTYYEQYF. CDR3 bases: TGTGCCAGCAGCCAAGAGGTTACTTACTACGAGCAGTACTTC.

The V call is TRBV2, the J call TRBJ2-7; 7 nucleotides line up with TRBD1. Germline CDR1 SNHLY, CDR2 FYNNEI. V trimming: 2 bases; J trimming: 4 bases; junction bases outside the gene matches: 11. CDR3 length: 16 amino acids. As DNA, the CDR3 is TGTGCCAGCAGTGAATGGTTACAGGGGTATGGGTACGAGCAGTACTTC. As protein: CASSEWLQGYGYEQYF.

The J gene is TRBJ1-1, the V gene TRBV7-2, with TRBD1 as a possible D gene (5 bases). The germline CDR1 and CDR2 sequences are SGHTA and FQGNSA. V lost 0 bases and J lost 1, with 18 bases in between. The CDR3 spans 18 residues. CDR3 bases: TGTGCCAGCAGCTTAGCTGGGCGGGGCGCCCGACGGAACACTGAAGCTTTCTTT. Translation gives CASSLAGRGARRNTEAFF.

The CDR3 DNA follows: TGTGCCAGCAGCCTGATGACAGGGGGTGGCACTGAAGCTTTCTTT. Translating gives CASSLMTGGGTEAFF. V usage is TRBV7-2 and J usage is TRBJ1-1; 9 bases line up with TRBD1. The V segment lost 5 bases and the J segment 4 bases; nucleotides outside the gene matches: 8. This CDR3 contains 15 residues. Germline V gene data show CDR1 as SGHTA and CDR2 as FQGNSA.